The entry below gives a single T cell receptor (beta chain) sequence along with its context. Its antigen is undetermined. This CDR3 is built from 13 residues. Germline V lookup: CDR1 SGHAT, CDR2 FQNNGV. V lost 1 base, J lost 0 bases, and 4 bases lay in between. These data originate in a study of T cell responses to AZD1222 COVID-19 vaccine. Study outcomes and limitations: Most donors were white British and more were female, and clonal diversity was possibly underestimated.

Generated by immunoSEQ multiplex PCR, the TCRdb table keeps only in-frame clones and is missing some. Of roughly 200,000 clones in the sample, about 93% were seen once. The starting material was peripheral blood, obtained on day 0 of MenACWY control vaccination. The receptor was derived from an adult in good health. The chain has TRBV11-2 and TRBJ2-7; D not resolved. The CDR3 sequence: CASSLGTSYEQYF. CDR3 nucleotide sequence: TGTGCCAGCAGCTTAGGGACCTCCTACGAGCAGTACTTC.